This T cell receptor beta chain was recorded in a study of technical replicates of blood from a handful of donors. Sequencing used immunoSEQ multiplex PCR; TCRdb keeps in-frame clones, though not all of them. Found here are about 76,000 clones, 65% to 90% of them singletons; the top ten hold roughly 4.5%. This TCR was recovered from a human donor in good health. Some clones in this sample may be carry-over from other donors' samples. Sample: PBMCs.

CDR3 nucleotide sequence: TGTGCCAGCAGCGAACGGGGACTAGCCGGATACGAGCAGTACTTC. As protein: CASSERGLAGYEQYF. The rearrangement uses TRBV11-3 and TRBJ2-7; 9 bases match TRBD2. V dropped 5 bases and J dropped 4; count of bases not matched to a gene: 9. CDR3 size: 15 residues. The V gene's germline CDR1 is SGHNT and CDR2 YENEEA.